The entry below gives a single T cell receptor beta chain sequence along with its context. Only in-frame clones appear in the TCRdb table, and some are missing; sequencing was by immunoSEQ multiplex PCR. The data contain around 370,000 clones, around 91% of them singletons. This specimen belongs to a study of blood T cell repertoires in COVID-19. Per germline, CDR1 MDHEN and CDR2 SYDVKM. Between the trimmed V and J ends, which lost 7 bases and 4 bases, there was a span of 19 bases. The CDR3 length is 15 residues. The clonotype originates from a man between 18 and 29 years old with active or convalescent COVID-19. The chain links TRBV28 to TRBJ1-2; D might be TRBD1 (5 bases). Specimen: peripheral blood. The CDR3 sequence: CASTGPLGLGYGYTF. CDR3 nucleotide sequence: TGTGCCAGCACTGGTCCGTTGGGGCTGGGCTATGGCTACACCTTC.